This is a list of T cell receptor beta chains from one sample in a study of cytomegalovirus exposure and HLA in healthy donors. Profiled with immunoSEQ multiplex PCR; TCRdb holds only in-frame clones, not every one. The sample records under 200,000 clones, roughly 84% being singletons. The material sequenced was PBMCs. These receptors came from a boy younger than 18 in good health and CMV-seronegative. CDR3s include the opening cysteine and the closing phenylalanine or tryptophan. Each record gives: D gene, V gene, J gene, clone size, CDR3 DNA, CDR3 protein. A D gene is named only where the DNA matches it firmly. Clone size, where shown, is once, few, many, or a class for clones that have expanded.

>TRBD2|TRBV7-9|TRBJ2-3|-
TGTGCCAGCAGCTTAGGCGGACTAGCGGGTGGGGATACGCAGTATTTT
CASSLGGLAGGDTQYF
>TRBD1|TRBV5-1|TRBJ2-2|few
TGCGCCAGCAGCCGGGACAGGGGAACCGGGGAGCTGTTTTTT
CASSRDRGTGELFF
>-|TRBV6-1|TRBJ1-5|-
TGTGCCAGCAGTGATTTTATTTGGGGGCGCGTCCAACAGCCCCAGCATTTT
CASSDFIWGRVQQPQHF
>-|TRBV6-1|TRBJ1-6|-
TGTGCCAGCACCTTCGGGGACTCCTATAATTCACCCCTCCACTTT
CASTFGDSYNSPLHF
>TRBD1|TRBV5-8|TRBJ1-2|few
TGTGCCAGCAGCTCGACTGGACAGGGGAGATTCCTTAACTATGGCTACACCTTC
CASSSTGQGRFLNYGYTF
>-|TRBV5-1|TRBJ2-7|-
TGCGCCAGCAGCCTAGCGTGGAGCGAGCAGTACTTC
CASSLAWSEQYF
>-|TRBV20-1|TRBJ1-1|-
TGCAGTGCCTCTATGAGGACTGAAGCTTTCTTT
CSASMRTEAFF
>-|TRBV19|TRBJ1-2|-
TGTGCCTCCTCGCGGTCCGGGGACTCGTACGGCTACACCTTC
CASSRSGDSYGYTF
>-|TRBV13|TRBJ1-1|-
TGTGCCAGCCAGGGGCCGGTGAACACTGAAGCTTTCTTT
CASQGPVNTEAFF
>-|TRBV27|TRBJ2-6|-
TGTGCCAGCAGTTTCTGGAGCTCGAGCACAGGTCGGACATCATCCGGGGCCAACGTCCTGACTTTC
CASSFWSSSTGRTSSGANVLTF
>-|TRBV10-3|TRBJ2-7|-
TGTGCCATCAGTGAAGGGGCGAACAACGAGCAGTACTTC
CAISEGANNEQYF
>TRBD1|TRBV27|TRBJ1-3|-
TGTGCCAACACAGGGGACATGAGAAACACCATATATTTT
CANTGDMRNTIYF
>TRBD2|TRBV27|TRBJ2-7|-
TGTGCCAGCAGTTCTCTAGCGGGAGGTGACGAGCAGTACTTC
CASSSLAGGDEQYF
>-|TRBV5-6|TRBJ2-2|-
TGTGCCAGCAGCTCCCCGGGACACATCAACACCGGGGAGCTGTTTTTT
CASSSPGHINTGELFF
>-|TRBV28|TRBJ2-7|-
TGTGCCAGCAGTTTAGTCGGGATTACCTACGAGCAGTACTTC
CASSLVGITYEQYF
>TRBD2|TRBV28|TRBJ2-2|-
TGTGCCAGCAGCCTAGGGACTAGCGCGAACACCGGGGAGCTGTTTTTT
CASSLGTSANTGELFF
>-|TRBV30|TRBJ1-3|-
TGTGCCTGGGGCGGATGGGACACTGGAAACACCATATATTTT
CAWGGWDTGNTIYF
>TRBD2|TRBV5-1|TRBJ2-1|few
TGCGCCAGCAGCTTCCTAGCGGGAGATGAGCAGTTCTTC
CASSFLAGDEQFF
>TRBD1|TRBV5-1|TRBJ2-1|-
TGCGCCAGCAGTGACAGGGTTGAGCAGTTCTTC
CASSDRVEQFF
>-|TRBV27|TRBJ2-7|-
TGTGCCAGCAGTTTAAGCAGGTCCTCCTACGAGCAGTACTTC
CASSLSRSSYEQYF
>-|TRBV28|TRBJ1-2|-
TGTGCCAGCAGTTTATTTAGGGGTCTGATTGGCTACACCTTC
CASSLFRGLIGYTF
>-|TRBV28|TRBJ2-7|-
TGTGCCAGCAGTTTCGGGGTTCGGGTCGACGAGCAGTACTTC
CASSFGVRVDEQYF
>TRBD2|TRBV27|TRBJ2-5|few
TGTGCCAGCAGTTTATGGGGAGGGCTGGAGACCCAGTACTTC
CASSLWGGLETQYF
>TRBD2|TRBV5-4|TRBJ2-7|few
TGTGCCAGCAGCGCCCGGACTAGCGCCTCCTACGAGCAGTACTTC
CASSARTSASYEQYF
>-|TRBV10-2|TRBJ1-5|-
TGCGCCAGCAGTGAAGGCCAGGGAAATCAGCCCCAGCATTTT
CASSEGQGNQPQHF
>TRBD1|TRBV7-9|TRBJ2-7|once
TGTGCCAGCAGCTTTCAACAGGGGGCAGGCTCCTACGAGCAGTACTTC
CASSFQQGAGSYEQYF
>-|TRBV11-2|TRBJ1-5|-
TGTGCCAGCAGCCCTGTCCAGGGGAAGAGCAATCAGCCCCAGCATTTT
CASSPVQGKSNQPQHF
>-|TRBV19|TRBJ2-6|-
TGTGCCAGTAATTCGGGGTCTATCTCTGGGGCCAACGTCCTGACTTTC
CASNSGSISGANVLTF
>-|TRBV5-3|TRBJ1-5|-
TGTGCCAGAAGCTTGGACAGGGATAGCAATCAGCCCCAGCATTTT
CARSLDRDSNQPQHF
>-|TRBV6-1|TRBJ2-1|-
TGTGCCAGCAGGCTGAGCTATGTCGATGAGCAGTTCTTC
CASRLSYVDEQFF
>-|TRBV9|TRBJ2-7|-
TGTGCCAGCAGCGTAGGAGGGTCCTCCTACGAGCAGTACTTC
CASSVGGSSYEQYF
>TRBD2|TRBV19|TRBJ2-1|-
TGTGCCAGTAGGATAGCGGGAGTGAGCGAGCAGTTCTTC
CASRIAGVSEQFF
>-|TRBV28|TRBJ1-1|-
TGTGCCAGCAGCGGGGGGCTTTTTAGGAACACTGAAGCTTTCTTT
CASSGGLFRNTEAFF
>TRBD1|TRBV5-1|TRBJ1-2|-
TGCGCCAGCAGCTTAGGACAGGGGGCGAGGGGCTACACCTTC
CASSLGQGARGYTF
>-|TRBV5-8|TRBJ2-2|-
TGTGCCAGCAGCTTGTTACAGGCCACCGGGGAGCTGTTTTTT
CASSLLQATGELFF
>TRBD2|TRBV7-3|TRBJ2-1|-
TGTGCCAGCAGCTCGGGACTAGCGGGATCCTTCTACAATGAGCAGTTCTTC
CASSSGLAGSFYNEQFF
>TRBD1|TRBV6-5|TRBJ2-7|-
TGTGCCAGCAGGGGGACAGGGATTTACGAGCGGTACTTC
CASRGTGIYERYF
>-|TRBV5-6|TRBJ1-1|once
TGTGCCAGCAGCCCGGAGGGGTCAGGGTACACTGAAGCTTTCTTT
CASSPEGSGYTEAFF
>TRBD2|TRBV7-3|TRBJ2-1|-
TGTGCCAGCAGCTTAGGGCTAGCGGGGCAGGGAGAGCAGTTCTTC
CASSLGLAGQGEQFF
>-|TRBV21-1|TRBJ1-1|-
TGTGCCGCGGGACAGGCCGCAGCTTTCTTT
CAAGQAAAFF
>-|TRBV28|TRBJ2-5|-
TGTGCCAGCAGTCCCTCGTACCAAGAGACCCAGTACTTC
CASSPSYQETQYF
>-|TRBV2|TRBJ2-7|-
TGTGCCAGCAGTGAGTCCCGTATCTCCTACGAGCAGTACTTC
CASSESRISYEQYF
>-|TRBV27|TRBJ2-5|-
TGTGCCAGCAGTTTCTATGGGAGGCGGTCCGGAGAGACCCAGTACTTC
CASSFYGRRSGETQYF
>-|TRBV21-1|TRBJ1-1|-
TGTGCCAGCAGCAACCCCCTACTGGAGGACAGGGGGGTTACTGAAGCTTTCTTT
CASSNPLLEDRGVTEAFF
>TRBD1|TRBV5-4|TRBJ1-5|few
TGTGCCAGCTCCAGGGGGCCCCCAGGGTGGGGTAATCAGCCCCAGCATTTT
CASSRGPPGWGNQPQHF